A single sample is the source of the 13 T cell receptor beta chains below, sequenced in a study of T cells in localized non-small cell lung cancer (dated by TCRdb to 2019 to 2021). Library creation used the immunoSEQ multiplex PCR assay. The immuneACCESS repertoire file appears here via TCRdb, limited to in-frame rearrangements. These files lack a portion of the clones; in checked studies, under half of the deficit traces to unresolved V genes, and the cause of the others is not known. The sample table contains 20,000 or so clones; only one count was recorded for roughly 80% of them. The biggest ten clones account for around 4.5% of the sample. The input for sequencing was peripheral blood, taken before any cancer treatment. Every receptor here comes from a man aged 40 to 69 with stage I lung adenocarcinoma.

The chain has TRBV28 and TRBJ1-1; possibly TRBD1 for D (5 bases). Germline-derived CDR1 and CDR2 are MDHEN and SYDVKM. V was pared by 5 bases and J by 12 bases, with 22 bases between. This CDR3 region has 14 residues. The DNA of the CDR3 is TGTGCCAGCAGTCTCGGACCGGGACGGGGTAGGACTTTCTTT. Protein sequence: CASSLGPGRGRTFF.

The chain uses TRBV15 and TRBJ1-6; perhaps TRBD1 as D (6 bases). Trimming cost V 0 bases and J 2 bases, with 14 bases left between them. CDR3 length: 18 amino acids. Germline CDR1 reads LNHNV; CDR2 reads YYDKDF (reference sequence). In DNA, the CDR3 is TGTGCCACCAGCAGAGATAAGGGGGAGAATACCTATAATTCACCCCTCCACTTT. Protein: CATSRDKGENTYNSPLHF.

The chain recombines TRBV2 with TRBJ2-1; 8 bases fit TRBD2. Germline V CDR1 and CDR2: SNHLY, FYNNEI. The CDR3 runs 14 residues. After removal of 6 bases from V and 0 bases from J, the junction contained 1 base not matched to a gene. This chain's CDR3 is CASRGLGSYNEQFF. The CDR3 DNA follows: TGTGCCAGCAGGGGACTAGGCTCCTACAATGAGCAGTTCTTC.

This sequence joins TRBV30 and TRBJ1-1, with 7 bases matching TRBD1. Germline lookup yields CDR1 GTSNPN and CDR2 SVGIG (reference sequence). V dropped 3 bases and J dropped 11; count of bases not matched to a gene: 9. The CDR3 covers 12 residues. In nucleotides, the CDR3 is TGTGCCTGGAGGGACTCCAGGGGGAGGGCTTTCTTT. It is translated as CAWRDSRGRAFF.

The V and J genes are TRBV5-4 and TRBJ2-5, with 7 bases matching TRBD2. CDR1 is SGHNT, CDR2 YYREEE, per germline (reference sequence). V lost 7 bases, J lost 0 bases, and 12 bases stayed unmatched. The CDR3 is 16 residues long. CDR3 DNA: TGTGCCAGCGCAGGAGGGAGGGAGGGGAACCAAGAGACCCAGTACTTC. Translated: CASAGGREGNQETQYF.

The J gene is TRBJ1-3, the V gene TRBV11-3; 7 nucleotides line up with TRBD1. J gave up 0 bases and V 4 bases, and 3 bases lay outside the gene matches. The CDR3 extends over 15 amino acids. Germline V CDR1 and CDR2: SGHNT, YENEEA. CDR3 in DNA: TGTGCCAGCAGCTCTACAGGGGTCTCTGGAAACACCATATATTTT. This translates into CASSSTGVSGNTIYF.

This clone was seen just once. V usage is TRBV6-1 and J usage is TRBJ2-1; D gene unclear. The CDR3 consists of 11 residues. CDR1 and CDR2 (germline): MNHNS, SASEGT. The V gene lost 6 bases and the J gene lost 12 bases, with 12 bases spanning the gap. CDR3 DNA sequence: TGTGCCAGCAGCCAAGAGTTTGGGCAGTTCTTC. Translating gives CASSQEFGQFF.

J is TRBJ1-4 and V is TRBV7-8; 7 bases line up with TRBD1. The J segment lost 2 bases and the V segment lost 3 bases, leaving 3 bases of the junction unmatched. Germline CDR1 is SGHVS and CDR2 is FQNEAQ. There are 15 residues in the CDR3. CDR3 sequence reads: CASSFRGPTNEKLFF. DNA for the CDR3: TGTGCCAGCAGCTTTAGGGGGCCCACTAATGAAAAACTGTTTTTT.

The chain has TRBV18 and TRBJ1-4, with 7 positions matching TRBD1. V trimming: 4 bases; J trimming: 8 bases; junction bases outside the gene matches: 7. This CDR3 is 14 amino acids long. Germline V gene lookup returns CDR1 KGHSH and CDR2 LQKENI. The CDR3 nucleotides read TGTGCCAGCTCACTAGGGACAGTTGGCGAAAAACTGTTTTTT. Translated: CASSLGTVGEKLFF.

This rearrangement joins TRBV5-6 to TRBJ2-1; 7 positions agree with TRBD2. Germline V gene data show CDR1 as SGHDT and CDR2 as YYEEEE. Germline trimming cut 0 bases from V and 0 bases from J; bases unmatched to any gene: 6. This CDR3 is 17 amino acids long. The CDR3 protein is CASSLATSASSYNEQFF. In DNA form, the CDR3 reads TGTGCCAGCAGCTTGGCAACTAGCGCAAGCTCCTACAATGAGCAGTTCTTC.

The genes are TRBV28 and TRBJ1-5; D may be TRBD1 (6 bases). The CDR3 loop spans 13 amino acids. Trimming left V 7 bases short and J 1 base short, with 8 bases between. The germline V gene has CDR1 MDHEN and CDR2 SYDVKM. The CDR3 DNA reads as TGTGCCAGCACCGGACAGAGCAATCAGCCCCAGCATTTT. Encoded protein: CASTGQSNQPQHF.

The CDR3 loop is CASSEAHSSPTSNQPQHF. The CDR3 bases are TGTGCCAGCAGTGAAGCCCACAGTAGCCCGACTAGCAATCAGCCCCAGCATTTT. This chain links TRBV6-4 with TRBJ1-5; D call uncertain. Germline values: CDR1 MRHNA, CDR2 SNTAGT. Trimming cost V 3 bases and J 0 bases, with 18 bases left between them. This CDR3 region has 18 residues.

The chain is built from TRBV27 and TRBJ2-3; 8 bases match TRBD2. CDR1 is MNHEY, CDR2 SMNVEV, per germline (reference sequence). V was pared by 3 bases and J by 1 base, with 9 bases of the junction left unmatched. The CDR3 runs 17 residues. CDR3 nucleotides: TGTGCCAGCAGTTTCCTTCTTACGGGGGGGGGCACAGATACGCAGTATTTT. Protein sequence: CASSFLLTGGGTDTQYF.